The T cell receptor beta chain described here comes from a study of cytomegalovirus exposure and HLA in healthy donors. Use of 60 Vbeta and 13 Jbeta primers characterized the PCR. The method was immunoSEQ multiplex PCR; TCRdb's version includes in-frame clones alone and lacks a portion of them. Of 150,000 to 200,000 clones listed, roughly 85% are singletons. This clone was recorded a few times. V dropped 0 bases and J dropped 2 bases, with 11 bases sitting between them. Germline V gene lookup returns CDR1 MNHEY and CDR2 SMNVEV (reference sequence). The CDR3 has 15 residues. Sequenced: PBMCs. This receptor was identified in a woman aged 40 to 50 in good health and CMV-seronegative. The J gene is TRBJ2-7, the V gene TRBV27, with D possibly matching TRBD2 (5 bases). In DNA form, the CDR3 reads TGTGCCAGCAGTTTATCCCTCAGCGGCCCCTACGAGCAGTACTTC. It encodes CASSLSLSGPYEQYF.